Detailed here is one TCR beta chain. This specimen belongs to a study of T cell changes during pregnancy in multiple sclerosis. Some clones are missing from TCRdb's copy, which holds only in-frame ones; the method was immunoSEQ multiplex PCR. The sample consists of 35,000 to 50,000 clones, 91% of them appearing once. The CDR3 length is 13 residues. The germline gives CDR1 SGHRS, CDR2 YFSETQ. With 2 bases removed from V and 5 bases from J, the gap between germline ends came to 10 bases. The source was CD4+ T cells from peripheral blood mononuclear cells, collected after pregnancy. The sequence was collected from a female donor in good health, enrolled as a control in a pregnancy study. J is TRBJ1-2 and V is TRBV5-1, with a weak D call TRBD1 (5 bases). The CDR3 here is CASSFSTEYGYTF. The DNA of the CDR3 is TGCGCCAGCAGCTTTTCGACAGAGTATGGCTACACCTTC.